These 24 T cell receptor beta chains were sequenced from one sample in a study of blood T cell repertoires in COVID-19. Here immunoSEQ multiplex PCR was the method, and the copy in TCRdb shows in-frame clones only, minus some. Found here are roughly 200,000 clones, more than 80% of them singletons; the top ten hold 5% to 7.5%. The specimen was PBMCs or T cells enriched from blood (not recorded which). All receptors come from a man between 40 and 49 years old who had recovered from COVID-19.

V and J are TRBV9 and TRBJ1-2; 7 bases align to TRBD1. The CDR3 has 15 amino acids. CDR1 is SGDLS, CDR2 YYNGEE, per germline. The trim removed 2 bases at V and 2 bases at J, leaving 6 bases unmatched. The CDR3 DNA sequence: TGTGCCAGCAGCGTGGGGACAGCCCAAAACTATGGCTACACCTTC. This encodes CASSVGTAQNYGYTF.

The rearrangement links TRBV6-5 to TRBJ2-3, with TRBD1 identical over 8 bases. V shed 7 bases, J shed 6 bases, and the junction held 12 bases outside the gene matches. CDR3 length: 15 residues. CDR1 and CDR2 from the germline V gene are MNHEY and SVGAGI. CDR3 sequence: CASTMIGQGSDTQYF. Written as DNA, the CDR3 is TGTGCCAGCACCATGATCGGACAGGGTAGCGATACGCAGTATTTT.

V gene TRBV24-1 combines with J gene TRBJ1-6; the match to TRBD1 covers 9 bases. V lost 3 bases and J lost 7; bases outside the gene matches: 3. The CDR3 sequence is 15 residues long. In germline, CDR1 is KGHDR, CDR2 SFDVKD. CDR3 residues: CATSDGQGMNSPLHF. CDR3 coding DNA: TGTGCCACCAGTGATGGACAGGGGATGAATTCACCCCTCCACTTT.

The CDR3 loop is CASSFVLGQNEKLFF. The CDR3 DNA follows: TGTGCCAGCAGCTTCGTACTAGGACAGAATGAAAAACTGTTTTTT. The chain uses TRBV11-2 and TRBJ1-4; D might be TRBD1 (6 bases). V was shortened by 3 bases and J by 5 bases, with 13 bases between the two germline ends. The CDR3 loop spans 15 amino acids. Germline V gene sequence: CDR1 SGHAT, CDR2 FQNNGV.

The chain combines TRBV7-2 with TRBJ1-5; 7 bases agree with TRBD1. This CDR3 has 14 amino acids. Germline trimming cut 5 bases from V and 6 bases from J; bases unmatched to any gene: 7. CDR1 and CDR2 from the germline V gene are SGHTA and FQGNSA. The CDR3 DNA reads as TGTGCCAGCAGCAGTACAGGGGAGAGTCAGCCCCAGCATTTT. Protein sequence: CASSSTGESQPQHF.

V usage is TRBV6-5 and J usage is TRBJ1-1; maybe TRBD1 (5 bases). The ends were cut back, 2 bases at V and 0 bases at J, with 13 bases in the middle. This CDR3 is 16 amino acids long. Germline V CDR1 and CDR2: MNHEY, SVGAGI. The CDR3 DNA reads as TGTGCCAGCAGTTACCCGCCAGGGAACATGAACACTGAAGCTTTCTTT. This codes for CASSYPPGNMNTEAFF.

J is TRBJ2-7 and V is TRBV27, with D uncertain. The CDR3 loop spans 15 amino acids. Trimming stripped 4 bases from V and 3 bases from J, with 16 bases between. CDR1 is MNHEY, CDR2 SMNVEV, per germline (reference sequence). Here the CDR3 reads CASSSPAFGHYEQYF. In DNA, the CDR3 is TGTGCCAGCAGTTCACCAGCCTTTGGGCACTACGAGCAGTACTTC.

CDR3 in DNA: TGTGCCAGCAGAAATTCAGACAGAGGAGAGACCCAGTACTTC. Amino acids: CASRNSDRGETQYF. This chain uses TRBV6-6 with TRBJ2-5; D may be TRBD1 (5 bases). V was cut by 6 bases and J by 4 bases, with 15 bases left in between. Germline CDR1 is MNHNY and CDR2 is SVGAGI (reference sequence). This CDR3 region has 14 residues.

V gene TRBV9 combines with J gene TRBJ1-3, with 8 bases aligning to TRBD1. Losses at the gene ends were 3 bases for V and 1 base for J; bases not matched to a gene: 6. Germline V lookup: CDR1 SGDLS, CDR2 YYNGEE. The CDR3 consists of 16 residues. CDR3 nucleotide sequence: TGTGCCAGCAGCGCCAGGGGGCCGAGGTCTGGAAACACCATATATTTT. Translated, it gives CASSARGPRSGNTIYF.

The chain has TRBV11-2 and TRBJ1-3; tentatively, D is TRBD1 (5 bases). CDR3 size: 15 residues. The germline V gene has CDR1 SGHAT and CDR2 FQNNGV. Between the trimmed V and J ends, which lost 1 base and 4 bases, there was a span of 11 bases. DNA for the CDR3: TGTGCCAGCAGCTTAGTTGCAGGGTACGGAAACACCATATATTTT. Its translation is CASSLVAGYGNTIYF.

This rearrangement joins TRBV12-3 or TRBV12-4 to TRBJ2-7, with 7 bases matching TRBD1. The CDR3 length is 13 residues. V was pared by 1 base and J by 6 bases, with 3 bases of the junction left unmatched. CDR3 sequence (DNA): TGTGCCAGCAGTTTAGGAGGGGGCTTCGAGCAGTACTTC. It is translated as CASSLGGGFEQYF.

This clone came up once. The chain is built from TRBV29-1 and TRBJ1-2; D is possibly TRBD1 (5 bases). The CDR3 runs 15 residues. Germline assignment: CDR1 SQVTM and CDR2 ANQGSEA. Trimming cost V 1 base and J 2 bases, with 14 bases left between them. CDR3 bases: TGCAGCGTTGAAGGCTGGGGCTCCAAAAACTATGGCTACACCTTC. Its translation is CSVEGWGSKNYGYTF.

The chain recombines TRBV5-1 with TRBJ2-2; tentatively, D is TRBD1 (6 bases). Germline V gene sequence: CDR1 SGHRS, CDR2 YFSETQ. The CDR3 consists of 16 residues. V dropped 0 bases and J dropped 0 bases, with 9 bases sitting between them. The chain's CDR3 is CASSLEAGANTGELFF. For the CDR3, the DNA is TGCGCCAGCAGCTTGGAGGCAGGGGCGAACACCGGGGAGCTGTTTTTT.

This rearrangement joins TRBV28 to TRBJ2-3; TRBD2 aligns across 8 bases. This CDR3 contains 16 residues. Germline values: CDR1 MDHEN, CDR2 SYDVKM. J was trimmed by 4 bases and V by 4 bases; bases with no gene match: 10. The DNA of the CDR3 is TGTGCCAGCAGTTCGCCGGGGGGAGCGGGAGCAGATACGCAGTATTTT. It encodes CASSSPGGAGADTQYF.

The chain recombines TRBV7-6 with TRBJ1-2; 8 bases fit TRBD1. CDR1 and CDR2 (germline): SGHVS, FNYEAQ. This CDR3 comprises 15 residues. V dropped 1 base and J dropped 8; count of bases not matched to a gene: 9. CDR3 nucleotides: TGTGCCAGCAGCTTAGGGGGGGACAGGCGGTCGGGCTACACCTTC. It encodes CASSLGGDRRSGYTF.

CDR3 sequence: CASSPPTGGSYNEQFF. The CDR3 DNA reads TGTGCCAGCAGTCCTCCCACGGGAGGTTCCTACAATGAGCAGTTCTTC. The chain joins TRBV27 to TRBJ2-1; TRBD2 agrees at 7 bases. V trimming: 5 bases; J trimming: 1 base; junction bases outside the gene matches: 8. Germline V gives CDR1 MNHEY, CDR2 SMNVEV (reference sequence). The CDR3 has 16 residues.

The CDR3 loop is CSVFDRDGIFGGYTF. CDR3 DNA: TGCAGCGTTTTCGACAGGGACGGGATCTTCGGCGGCTACACCTTC. This chain links TRBV29-1 with TRBJ1-2; 7 bases agree with TRBD1. With V trimmed by 5 bases and J by 8 bases, 17 bases remained unmatched. The germline gives CDR1 SQVTM, CDR2 ANQGSEA. The CDR3 runs to 15 residues.

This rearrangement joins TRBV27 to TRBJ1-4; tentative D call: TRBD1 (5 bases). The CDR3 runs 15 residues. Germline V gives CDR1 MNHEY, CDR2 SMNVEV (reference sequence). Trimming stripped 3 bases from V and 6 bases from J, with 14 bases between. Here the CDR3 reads CASSFSGTPDEKLFF. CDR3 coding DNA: TGTGCCAGCAGTTTCTCCGGGACTCCAGATGAAAAACTGTTTTTT.

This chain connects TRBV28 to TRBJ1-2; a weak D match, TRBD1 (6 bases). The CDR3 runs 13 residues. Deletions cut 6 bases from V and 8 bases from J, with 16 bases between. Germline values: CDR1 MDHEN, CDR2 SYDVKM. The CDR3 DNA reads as TGTGCCAGCAGCTCCCCTAGGGGGAGAGGCTACACCTTC. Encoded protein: CASSSPRGRGYTF.

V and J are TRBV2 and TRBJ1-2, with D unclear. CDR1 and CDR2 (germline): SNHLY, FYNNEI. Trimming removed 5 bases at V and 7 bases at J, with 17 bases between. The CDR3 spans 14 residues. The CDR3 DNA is TGTGCCAGCAGTCCACTCGGTGGCCAGGCTGGCTACACCTTC. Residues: CASSPLGGQAGYTF. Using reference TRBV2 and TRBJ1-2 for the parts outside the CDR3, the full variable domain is EPEVTQTPSHQVTQMGQEVILRCVPISNHLYFYWYRQILGQKVEFLVSFYNNEISEKSEIFDDQFSVERPDGSNFTLKIRSTKLEDSAMYFCASSPLGGQAGYTFGSGTRLTVV.

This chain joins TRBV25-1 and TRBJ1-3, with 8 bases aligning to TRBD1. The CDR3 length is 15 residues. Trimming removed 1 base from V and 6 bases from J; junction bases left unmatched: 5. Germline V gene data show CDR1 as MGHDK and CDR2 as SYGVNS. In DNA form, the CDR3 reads TGTGCCAGCAGTGAATCAGCCCAGGGGGCAAACACCATATATTTT. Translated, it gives CASSESAQGANTIYF.

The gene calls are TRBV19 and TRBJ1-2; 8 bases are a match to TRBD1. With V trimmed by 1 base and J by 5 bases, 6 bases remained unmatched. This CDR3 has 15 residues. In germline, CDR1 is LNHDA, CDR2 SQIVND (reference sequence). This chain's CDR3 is CASSIGARTGYGYTF. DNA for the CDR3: TGTGCCAGTAGTATAGGGGCTCGGACAGGGTATGGCTACACCTTC.

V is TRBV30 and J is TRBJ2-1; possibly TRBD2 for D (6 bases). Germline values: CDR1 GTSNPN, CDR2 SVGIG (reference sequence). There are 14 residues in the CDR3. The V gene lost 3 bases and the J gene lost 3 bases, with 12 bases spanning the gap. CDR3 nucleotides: TGTGCCTGGAGCCATCCCGGGGGCTACAATGAGCAGTTCTTC. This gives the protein CAWSHPGGYNEQFF.

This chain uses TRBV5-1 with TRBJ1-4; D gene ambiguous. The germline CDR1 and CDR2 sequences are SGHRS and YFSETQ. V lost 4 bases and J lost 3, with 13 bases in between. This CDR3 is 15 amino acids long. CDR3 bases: TGCGCCAGCAGCGGGCAGACAAGCCCTAATGAAAAACTGTTTTTT. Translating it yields CASSGQTSPNEKLFF.